The source of this T cell receptor (beta chain) is a study of beta chain features in type 1 diabetes. Study details: Sorted cells, about 99 million in number, were examined across all samples.

With respect to this clone: Its antigen is currently unknown.

Expressed TCRB transcripts were sequenced because the isolated RNA had all been reverse transcribed beforehand. Mean read depth for naive, central memory and regulatory T cell samples was about 3.4 million reads. Using immunoSEQ multiplex PCR, the repertoire was profiled, and TCRdb retains in-frame clones only, with some absent. This table has some 700,000 clones, around an eighth appearing once. The CDR3 extends over 14 amino acids. Germline CDR1 SGDLS, CDR2 YYNGEE. With 9 bases removed from V and 1 base from J, the gap between germline ends came to 16 bases. Study conclusions and caveats: Significant though moderate, a shortening of TCRB CDR3s appeared in all four CD4+ subsets of Type 1 diabetes patients.

The sample comprised naive CD4+ T cells from blood. The origin of this receptor is a man in his late teens or twenties with type 1 diabetes. J is TRBJ2-5 and V is TRBV9; no reliable D call. CDR3 residues: CANPPLRVQETQYF. CDR3 DNA: TGTGCCAACCCACCATTAAGAGTCCAAGAGACCCAGTACTTC.